One and the same sample provided the 24 T cell receptor beta chains below, sequenced in a study of T-cell memory formation after mild COVID-19. A single record per CDR3 protein comes from TCRdb applying MiXCR to the 5' RACE reads. The table includes 450,000 or so distinct CDR3 sequences, roughly 25% detected once. The specimen was PBMCs or a T cell subset sorted from them (not recorded which). The receptor set was obtained from an adult woman who had mild COVID-19 (a few samples of this study predate the infection). Cell type and time point are not known.

This clonotype was picked up a small number of times. The chain combines TRBV15 with TRBJ2-3; D unresolved. V lost 5 bases, J lost 5 bases, and 17 bases lay in between. The V gene's germline CDR1 is LNHNV and CDR2 YYDKDF (reference sequence). The CDR3 contains 15 residues. CDR3 region: CATSGPGASKDTQYF. In DNA, the CDR3 is TGTGCCACCAGCGGGCCAGGAGCCTCCAAAGATACGCAGTATTTT.

This clonotype was detected only a few times. CDR3 residues: CASSQGFGGDQETQYF. The CDR3 DNA follows: TGTGCCAGCAGCCAAGGGTTCGGGGGGGATCAAGAGACCCAGTACTTC. The chain recombines TRBV4-2 with TRBJ2-5, with 8 bases aligning to TRBD2. Germline CDR1 LGHNA, CDR2 YNFKEQ. The CDR3 spans 16 residues. Germline trimming cut 1 base from V and 2 bases from J; bases unmatched to any gene: 6.

The chain combines TRBV7-2 with TRBJ2-3, with TRBD2 matching over 12 bases. CDR1 is SGHTA, CDR2 FQGNSA, per germline. The CDR3 totals 17 residues. V trimming: 5 bases; J trimming: 6 bases; junction bases outside the gene matches: 12. The CDR3 loop is CASSPQRLAGARDTQYF. CDR3 sequence (DNA): TGTGCCAGCAGCCCCCAACGACTAGCGGGGGCCCGGGATACGCAGTATTTT.

The rearrangement links TRBV3-1 to TRBJ2-6; 7 nucleotides match TRBD1. The ends lost 4 bases at V and 4 bases at J; junction bases unmatched: 13. This CDR3 region has 18 residues. CDR1 is LGHDT and CDR2 is YNNKEL in the germline V gene (reference sequence). CDR3 residues: CASSPQGQWTAGANVLTF. The DNA for the CDR3 is TGTGCCAGCAGCCCCCAGGGACAGTGGACTGCCGGGGCCAACGTCCTGACTTTC.

The genes are TRBV11-2 and TRBJ1-1; D uncertain. Trimming removed 0 bases from V and 7 bases from J, with 9 bases in between. There are 13 residues in the CDR3. In germline, CDR1 is SGHAT, CDR2 FQNNGV. The CDR3, as DNA: TGTGCCAGCAGCTTAGATACGGGGAGTGAAGCTTTCTTT. This translates into CASSLDTGSEAFF.

The chain links TRBV7-9 to TRBJ2-3; D call uncertain. The CDR3 sequence is 15 residues long. The V gene lost 3 bases and the J gene lost 7 bases, with 17 bases spanning the gap. CDR1 is SEHNR, CDR2 FQNEAQ, per germline (reference sequence). CDR3: CASSFWQAVENTQYF. The CDR3 bases are TGTGCCAGCAGCTTTTGGCAGGCGGTCGAGAATACGCAGTATTTT.

This rearrangement joins TRBV7-9 to TRBJ2-1; maybe TRBD1 (6 bases). V was pared by 4 bases and J by 7 bases, with 20 bases between. The CDR3 extends over 16 amino acids. Germline V lookup: CDR1 SEHNR, CDR2 FQNEAQ (reference sequence). The CDR3 coding sequence is TGTGCCAGCAGCTCATTAGGGGGACATCGGAGGAATGAGCAGTTCTTC. This gives the protein CASSSLGGHRRNEQFF.

This chain joins TRBV7-6 and TRBJ2-2, with D hard to call. The V and J ends lost 5 bases and 8 bases respectively, with 9 bases between them. Germline V lookup: CDR1 SGHVS, CDR2 FNYEAQ. This CDR3 is 12 amino acids long. The CDR3 is CASSISVGELFF. CDR3 DNA sequence: TGTGCCAGCAGCATTAGTGTGGGGGAGCTGTTTTTT.

V is TRBV11-2 and J is TRBJ2-1; TRBD1 aligns across 8 bases. The V gene end was trimmed by 4 bases and the J gene end by 4 bases; junction bases not matched to a gene: 9. Germline CDR1 reads SGHAT; CDR2 reads FQNNGV. The CDR3 sequence is 16 residues long. The CDR3 DNA reads as TGTGCCAGCAGCTCTGTTTCAGGGGGCCCTTACAATGAGCAGTTCTTC. Translating gives CASSSVSGGPYNEQFF.

This chain uses TRBV5-1 with TRBJ2-5; D possibly corresponds to TRBD1 (6 bases). CDR1 is SGHRS and CDR2 is YFSETQ in the germline V gene. V lost 0 bases and J 5 bases, leaving 14 bases between the germline ends. The CDR3 runs 15 residues. This CDR3 reads CASSLAGQPLETQYF. The DNA for the CDR3 is TGCGCCAGCAGCTTGGCGGGACAACCGTTGGAGACCCAGTACTTC. The full variable domain, completed using reference TRBV5-1 and TRBJ2-5, is KAGVTQTPRYLIKTRGQQVTLSCSPISGHRSVSWYQQTPGQGLQFLFEYFSETQRNKGNFPGRFSGRQFSNSRSEMNVSTLELGDSALYLCASSLAGQPLETQYFGPGTRLLVL.

This clonotype has a handful of counts. The chain couples TRBV20-1 to TRBJ1-2; no firm D call. The V gene's germline CDR1 is DFQATT and CDR2 SNEGSKA (reference sequence). The ends were cut back, 7 bases at V and 6 bases at J, with 21 bases in the middle. CDR3 length: 14 amino acids. The CDR3 coding sequence is TGCAGTGTAATCGGAAGGTGGGCGGACGATGGCTACACCTTC. Amino acid sequence: CSVIGRWADDGYTF.

This clonotype was found a few times. V usage is TRBV18 and J usage is TRBJ2-3; D is unresolved. CDR1 is KGHSH and CDR2 is LQKENI in the germline V gene. V gave up 2 bases and J gave up 5 bases, with 8 bases separating them. CDR3 length: 13 amino acids. CDR3 nucleotide sequence: TGTGCCAGCTCACCAAGGGCTCGAGATACGCAGTATTTT. Translation: CASSPRARDTQYF.

This chain connects TRBV12-3 or TRBV12-4 to TRBJ2-3, with D maybe TRBD1 (5 bases). There are 15 residues in the CDR3. The germline V and J ends were trimmed by 3 bases and 3 bases, with 13 bases remaining between them. The CDR3: CASSFWAGSTDTQYF. In DNA, the CDR3 is TGTGCCAGCAGTTTCTGGGCAGGGTCGACAGATACGCAGTATTTT.

The J gene is TRBJ2-1, the V gene TRBV30; D unclear. V was clipped by 7 bases and J by 0 bases, with 10 bases between them. This CDR3 has 13 amino acids. CDR1 and CDR2 (germline): GTSNPN, SVGIG (reference sequence). The CDR3, as DNA: TGTGCCTTGACACTCAGCTCCTACAATGAGCAGTTCTTC. It translates to CALTLSSYNEQFF.

The J gene is TRBJ1-1, the V gene TRBV3-1; D is ambiguous. Per germline, CDR1 LGHDT and CDR2 YNNKEL (reference sequence). The CDR3 loop spans 12 amino acids. V was clipped by 6 bases and J by 11 bases, with 16 bases between them. CDR3 nucleotides: TGTGCCAGCAGACCGGGAATAGGGAGGGCTTTCTTT. It specifies CASRPGIGRAFF.

This clonotype was observed a few times. The CDR3 nucleotides are TGTGCCAGCAGCTTCCTGGCGGGACAGGGCAGCACAGATACGCAGTATTTT. Its protein is CASSFLAGQGSTDTQYF. This sequence joins TRBV7-6 and TRBJ2-3; 9 nucleotides line up with TRBD1. V was clipped by 3 bases and J by 0 bases; unmatched bases: 7. Germline V gives CDR1 SGHVS, CDR2 FNYEAQ. The CDR3 consists of 17 residues.

This chain links TRBV4-1 with TRBJ1-6; the D gene is possibly TRBD1 (6 bases). Trimming removed 0 bases from V and 13 bases from J, with 16 bases in between. The CDR3 extends over 15 amino acids. CDR1 is MGHRA and CDR2 is YSYEKL in the germline V gene. This chain's CDR3 is CASSQERGQGVPLHF. In DNA, the CDR3 is TGCGCCAGCAGCCAAGAACGGGGGCAGGGTGTCCCCCTCCACTTT.

This rearrangement joins TRBV5-1 to TRBJ2-3; no firm D call. Germline CDR1 reads SGHRS; CDR2 reads YFSETQ. The CDR3 length is 15 residues. V dropped 1 base and J dropped 0 bases, with 9 bases sitting between them. The CDR3 here is CASSLNGRSTDTQYF. DNA of the CDR3: TGCGCCAGCAGCTTGAATGGCAGGAGCACAGATACGCAGTATTTT.

This clonotype was detected a few times. This chain connects TRBV20-1 to TRBJ2-1, with 10 bases identical to TRBD1. V was clipped by 7 bases and J by 6 bases; unmatched bases: 9. The germline CDR1 and CDR2 sequences are DFQATT and SNEGSKA (reference sequence). This CDR3 comprises 14 residues. DNA of the CDR3: TGCAGTGTCCCGGGACAGGGGAGGGGCAATGAGCAGTTCTTC. Translating gives CSVPGQGRGNEQFF.

The chain has TRBV3-1 and TRBJ2-5, with 11 bases fitting TRBD2. Germline V lookup: CDR1 LGHDT, CDR2 YNNKEL (reference sequence). The CDR3 extends over 16 amino acids. Germline trimming cut 1 base from V and 1 base from J; bases unmatched to any gene: 2. The CDR3 spells CASSQGLAGGQETQYF. DNA for the CDR3: TGTGCCAGCAGCCAAGGTCTAGCGGGGGGCCAAGAGACCCAGTACTTC.

Ten or more counts support this clonotype. The chain combines TRBV11-2 with TRBJ1-1, with D unresolved. V gave up 4 bases and J gave up 3 bases, with 9 bases separating them. This CDR3 spans 13 amino acids. Germline-derived CDR1 and CDR2 are SGHAT and FQNNGV. This CDR3 reads CASSYRVDTEAFF. CDR3 in DNA: TGTGCCAGCAGCTACCGGGTCGACACTGAAGCTTTCTTT.

The chain is built from TRBV5-1 and TRBJ2-5; D might be TRBD1 (5 bases). Trimming cost V 4 bases and J 2 bases, with 18 bases left between them. CDR1 and CDR2 (germline): SGHRS, YFSETQ. The CDR3 is made up of 16 amino acids. CDR3: CASSPLGQGHQETQYF. DNA for the CDR3: TGCGCCAGCAGCCCCTTGGGCCAGGGTCATCAAGAGACCCAGTACTTC. The variable domain in full, completed from reference TRBV5-1 and TRBJ2-5, reads KAGVTQTPRYLIKTRGQQVTLSCSPISGHRSVSWYQQTPGQGLQFLFEYFSETQRNKGNFPGRFSGRQFSNSRSEMNVSTLELGDSALYLCASSPLGQGHQETQYFGPGTRLLVL.

The J gene is TRBJ2-3, the V gene TRBV24-1; D uncertain. Trimming removed 5 bases at V and 1 base at J, with 9 bases between. Germline values: CDR1 KGHDR, CDR2 SFDVKD. The CDR3 is 14 amino acids. CDR3 loop: CATSAEPRTDTQYF. In nucleotides, the CDR3 is TGTGCCACCAGTGCCGAACCACGCACAGATACGCAGTATTTT.

This clonotype has more than one count but fewer than ten. The rearrangement uses TRBV7-8 and TRBJ2-7, with D possibly matching TRBD2 (7 bases). The V gene's germline CDR1 is SGHVS and CDR2 FQNEAQ. The CDR3 extends over 13 amino acids. Trimming removed 3 bases from V and 5 bases from J, with 11 bases in between. The CDR3 DNA is TGTGCCAGCAGCTTGGCGGGGGCTGACGAGCAGTACTTC. It codes for CASSLAGADEQYF.